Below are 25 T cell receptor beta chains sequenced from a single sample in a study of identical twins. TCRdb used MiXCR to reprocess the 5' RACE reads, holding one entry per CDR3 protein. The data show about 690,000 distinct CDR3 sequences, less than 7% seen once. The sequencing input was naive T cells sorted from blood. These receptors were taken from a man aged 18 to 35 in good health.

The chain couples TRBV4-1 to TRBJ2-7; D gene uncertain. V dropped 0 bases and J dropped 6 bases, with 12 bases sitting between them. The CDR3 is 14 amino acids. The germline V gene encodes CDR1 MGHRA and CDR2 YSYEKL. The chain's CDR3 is CASSQELVVGEQYV. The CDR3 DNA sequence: TGCGCCAGCAGCCAAGAATTAGTGGTAGGCGAGCAGTACGTC.

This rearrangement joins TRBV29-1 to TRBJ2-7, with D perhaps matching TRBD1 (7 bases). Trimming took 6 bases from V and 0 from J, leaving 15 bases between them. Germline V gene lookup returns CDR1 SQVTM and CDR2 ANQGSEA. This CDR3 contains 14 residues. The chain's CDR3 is CSVAGGPSSYEQYF. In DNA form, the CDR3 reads TGCAGCGTCGCAGGGGGGCCTAGCTCCTACGAGCAGTACTTC.

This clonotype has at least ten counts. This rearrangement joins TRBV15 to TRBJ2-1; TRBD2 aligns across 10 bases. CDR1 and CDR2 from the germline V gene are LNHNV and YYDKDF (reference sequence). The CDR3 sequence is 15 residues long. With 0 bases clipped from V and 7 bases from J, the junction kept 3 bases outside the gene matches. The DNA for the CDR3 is TGTGCCACCAGCAGAGATAGGGGACTAGCGAATGAGCAGTTCTTC. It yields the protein CATSRDRGLANEQFF.

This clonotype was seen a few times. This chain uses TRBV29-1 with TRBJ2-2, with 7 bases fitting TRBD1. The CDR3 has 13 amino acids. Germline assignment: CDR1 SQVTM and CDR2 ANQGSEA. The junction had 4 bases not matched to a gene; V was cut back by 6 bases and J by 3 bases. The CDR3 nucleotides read TGCAGCGTCAACAGGGGCGACACCGGGGAGCTGTTTTTT. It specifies CSVNRGDTGELFF.

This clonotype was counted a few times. CDR3 in amino acids: CASSTGTSIGSALHF. The CDR3 coding sequence is TGTGCCAGCAGCACCGGGACATCCATCGGGTCGGCCCTCCACTTT. J is TRBJ1-6 and V is TRBV5-6, with D maybe TRBD1 (6 bases). Trimming cost V 4 bases and J 14 bases, with 22 bases left between them. The CDR3 sequence is 15 residues long. Germline-derived CDR1 and CDR2 are SGHDT and YYEEEE.

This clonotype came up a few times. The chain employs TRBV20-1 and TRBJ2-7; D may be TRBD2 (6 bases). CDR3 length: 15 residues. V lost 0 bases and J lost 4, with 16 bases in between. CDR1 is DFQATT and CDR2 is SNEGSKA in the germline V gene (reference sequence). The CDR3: CSARDRGTRGYEQYF. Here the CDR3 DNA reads TGCAGTGCTAGAGACCGGGGGACCCGGGGGTACGAGCAGTACTTC.

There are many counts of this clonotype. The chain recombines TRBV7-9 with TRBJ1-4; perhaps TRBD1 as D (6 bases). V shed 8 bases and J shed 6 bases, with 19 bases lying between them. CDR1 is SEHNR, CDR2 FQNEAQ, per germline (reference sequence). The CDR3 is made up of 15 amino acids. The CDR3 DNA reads TGTGCCAGCTCATCACAGGGTCGTGGTGATGAAAAACTGTTTTTT. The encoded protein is CASSSQGRGDEKLFF.

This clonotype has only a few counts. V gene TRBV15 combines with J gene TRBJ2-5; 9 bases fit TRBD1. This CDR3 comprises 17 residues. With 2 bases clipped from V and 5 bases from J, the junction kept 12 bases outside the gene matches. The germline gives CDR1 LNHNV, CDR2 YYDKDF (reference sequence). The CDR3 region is CATSRPPGQGLGETQYF. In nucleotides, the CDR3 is TGTGCCACCAGCAGACCCCCGGGACAGGGCTTAGGGGAGACCCAGTACTTC.

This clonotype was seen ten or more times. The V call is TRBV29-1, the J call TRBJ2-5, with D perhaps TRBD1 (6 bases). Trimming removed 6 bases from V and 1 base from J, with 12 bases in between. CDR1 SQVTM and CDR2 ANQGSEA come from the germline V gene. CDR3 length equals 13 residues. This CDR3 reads CSVDGQLQETQYF. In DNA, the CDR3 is TGCAGCGTGGACGGACAGCTCCAAGAGACCCAGTACTTC.

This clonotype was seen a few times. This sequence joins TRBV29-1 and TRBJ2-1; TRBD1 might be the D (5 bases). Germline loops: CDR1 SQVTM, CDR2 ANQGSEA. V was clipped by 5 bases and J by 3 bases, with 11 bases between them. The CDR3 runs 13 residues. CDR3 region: CSVSQGLYNEQFF. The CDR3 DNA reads TGCAGCGTTTCTCAGGGTCTCTACAATGAGCAGTTCTTC.

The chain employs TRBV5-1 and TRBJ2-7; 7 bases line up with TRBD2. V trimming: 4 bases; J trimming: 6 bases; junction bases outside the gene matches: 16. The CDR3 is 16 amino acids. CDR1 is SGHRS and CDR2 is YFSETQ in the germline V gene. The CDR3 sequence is CASSPRVAGAEAEQYF. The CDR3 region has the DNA TGCGCCAGCAGCCCCAGGGTAGCGGGTGCTGAGGCCGAGCAGTACTTC.

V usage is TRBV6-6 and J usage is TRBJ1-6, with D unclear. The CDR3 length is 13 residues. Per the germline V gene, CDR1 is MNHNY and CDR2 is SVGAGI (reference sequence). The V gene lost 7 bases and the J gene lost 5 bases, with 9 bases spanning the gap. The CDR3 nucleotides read TGTGCCAGCAAACTTTGGGATAATTCACCCCTCCACTTT. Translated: CASKLWDNSPLHF.

The CDR3 DNA reads TGCAGTGCACGGGCCCACTTGGGACGGACCTACAATGAGCAGTTCTTC. It yields the protein CSARAHLGRTYNEQFF. J is TRBJ2-1 and V is TRBV20-1; D possibly matches TRBD1 or TRBD2 (5 bases each). CDR1 DFQATT and CDR2 SNEGSKA come from the germline V gene (reference sequence). CDR3 length: 16 residues. The ends were cut back, 6 bases at V and 2 bases at J, with 20 bases in the middle.

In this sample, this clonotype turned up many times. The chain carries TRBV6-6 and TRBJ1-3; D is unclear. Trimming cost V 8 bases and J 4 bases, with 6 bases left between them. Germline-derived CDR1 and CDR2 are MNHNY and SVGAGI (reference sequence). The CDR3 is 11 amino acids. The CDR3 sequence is CASGPGNTIYF. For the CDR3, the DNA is TGTGCCAGCGGGCCCGGAAACACCATATATTTT.

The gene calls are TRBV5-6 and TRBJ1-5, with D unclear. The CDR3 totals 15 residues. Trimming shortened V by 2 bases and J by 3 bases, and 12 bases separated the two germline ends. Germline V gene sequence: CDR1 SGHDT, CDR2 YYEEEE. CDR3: CASSFGRWHNQPQHF. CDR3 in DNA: TGTGCCAGCAGCTTTGGGAGGTGGCACAATCAGCCCCAGCATTTT.

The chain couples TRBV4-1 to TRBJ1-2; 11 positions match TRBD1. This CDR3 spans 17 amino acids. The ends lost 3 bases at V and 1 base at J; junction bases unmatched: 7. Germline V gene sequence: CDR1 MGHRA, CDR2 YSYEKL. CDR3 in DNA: TGCGCCAGCAGCCACCTACCGGGACAGGGGGATAACTATGGCTACACCTTC. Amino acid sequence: CASSHLPGQGDNYGYTF.

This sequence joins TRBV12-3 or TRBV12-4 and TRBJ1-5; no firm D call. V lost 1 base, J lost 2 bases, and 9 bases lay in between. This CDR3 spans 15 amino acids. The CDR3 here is CASSLGAPGNQPQHF. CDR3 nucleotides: TGTGCCAGCAGTTTAGGGGCCCCGGGCAATCAGCCCCAGCATTTT.

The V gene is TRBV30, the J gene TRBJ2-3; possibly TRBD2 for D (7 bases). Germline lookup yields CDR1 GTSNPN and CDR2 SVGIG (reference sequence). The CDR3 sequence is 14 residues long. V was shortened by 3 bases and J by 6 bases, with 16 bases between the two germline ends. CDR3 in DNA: TGTGCCTGGAGCACGTTCGGGGGGCGGGATACGCAGTATTTT. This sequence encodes CAWSTFGGRDTQYF. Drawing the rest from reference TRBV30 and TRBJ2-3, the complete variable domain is SQTIHQWPATLVQPVGSPLSLECTVEGTSNPNLYWYRQAAGRGLQLLFYSVGIGQISSEVPQNLSASRPQDRQFILSSKKLLLSDSGFYLCAWSTFGGRDTQYFGPGTRLTVL.

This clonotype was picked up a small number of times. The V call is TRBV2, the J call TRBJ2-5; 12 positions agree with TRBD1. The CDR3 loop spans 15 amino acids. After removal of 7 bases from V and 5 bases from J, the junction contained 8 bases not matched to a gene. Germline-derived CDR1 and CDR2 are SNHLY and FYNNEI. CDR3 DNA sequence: TGTGCCAGCACCCCGGGACAGGGGGCTGTGGAGACCCAGTACTTC. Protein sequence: CASTPGQGAVETQYF.

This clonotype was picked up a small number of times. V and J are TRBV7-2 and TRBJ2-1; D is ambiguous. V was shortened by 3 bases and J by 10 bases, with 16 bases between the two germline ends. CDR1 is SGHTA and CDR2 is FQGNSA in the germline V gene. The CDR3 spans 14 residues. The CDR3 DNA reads TGTGCCAGCAGCTTGCTGCCCTCCAACGGCGAGCAGTTCTTC. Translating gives CASSLLPSNGEQFF. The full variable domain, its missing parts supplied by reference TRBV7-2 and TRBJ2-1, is GAGVSQSPSNKVTEKGKDVELRCDPISGHTALYWYRQSLGQGLEFLIYFQGNSAPDKSGLPSDRFSAERTGGSVSTLTIQRTQQEDSAVYLCASSLLPSNGEQFFGPGTRLTVL.

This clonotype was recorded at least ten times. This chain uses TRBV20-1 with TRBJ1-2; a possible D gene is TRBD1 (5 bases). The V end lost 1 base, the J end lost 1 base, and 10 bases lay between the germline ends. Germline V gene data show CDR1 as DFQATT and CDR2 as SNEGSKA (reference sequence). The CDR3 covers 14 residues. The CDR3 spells CSARGGDSNYGYTF. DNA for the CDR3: TGCAGTGCTAGAGGAGGCGACAGTAACTATGGCTACACCTTC.

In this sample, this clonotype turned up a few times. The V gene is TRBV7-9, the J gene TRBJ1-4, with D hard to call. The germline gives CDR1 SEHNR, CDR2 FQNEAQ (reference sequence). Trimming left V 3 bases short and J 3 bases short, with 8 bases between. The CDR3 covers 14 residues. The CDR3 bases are TGTGCCAGCAGCTTCGGGATCCCTAATGAAAAACTGTTTTTT. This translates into CASSFGIPNEKLFF.

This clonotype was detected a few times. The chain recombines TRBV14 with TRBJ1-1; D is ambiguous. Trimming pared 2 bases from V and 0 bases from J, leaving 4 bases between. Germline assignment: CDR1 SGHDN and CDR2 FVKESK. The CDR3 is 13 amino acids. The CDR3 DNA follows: TGTGCCAGCAGCCAACAGATGAACACTGAAGCTTTCTTT. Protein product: CASSQQMNTEAFF.

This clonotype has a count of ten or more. The DNA for the CDR3 is TGCAGTGCTAGAGGTAGTCAGGGGAATTCCTACGAGCAGTACTTC. Encoded protein: CSARGSQGNSYEQYF. This sequence joins TRBV20-1 and TRBJ2-7; maybe TRBD1 (6 bases). The V gene's germline CDR1 is DFQATT and CDR2 SNEGSKA (reference sequence). There are 15 residues in the CDR3. Between the trimmed V and J ends, which lost 1 base and 1 base, there was a span of 14 bases.

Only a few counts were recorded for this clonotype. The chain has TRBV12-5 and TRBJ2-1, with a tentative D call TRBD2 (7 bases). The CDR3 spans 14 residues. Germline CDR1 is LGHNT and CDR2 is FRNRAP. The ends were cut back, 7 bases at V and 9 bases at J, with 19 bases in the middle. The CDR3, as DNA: TGTGCTAGTGTAATGGGGGGGCGGAGGGTTGAGCAGTTCTTC. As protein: CASVMGGRRVEQFF.